The 14 T cell receptor beta chains reported below all come from one sample, sequenced in a study of T-cell reconstitution after alpha-beta-depleted transplantation in children. Preparation of the TCRbeta library was carried out with unique molecular identifiers. One entry per CDR3 protein results from TCRdb running MiXCR on the PCR reads. The sample lists about 540,000 distinct CDR3 sequences, over 20% occurring once. Sequencing used PBMCs, obtained before TCRalphabeta/CD19-depleted stem cell transplant. These receptors came from a boy under two years old with Wiskott-Aldrich syndrome, due to receive a stem cell transplant.

The chain carries TRBV20-1 and TRBJ2-7, with 12 bases that match TRBD2. Germline V gives CDR1 DFQATT, CDR2 SNEGSKA (reference sequence). CDR3 length: 15 residues. This CDR3 reads CSATSRLAGGYEQYF. The CDR3 DNA sequence: TGCAGCGCCACCTCCCGTCTAGCGGGAGGGTACGAGCAGTACTTC.

The chain is built from TRBV10-3 and TRBJ2-1; TRBD2 aligns across 8 bases. In germline, CDR1 is ENHRY, CDR2 SYGVKD. V was pared by 5 bases and J by 6 bases, with 6 bases of the junction left unmatched. The CDR3 spans 14 residues. As DNA, the CDR3 is TGTGCCATCAGTCCAGCGGGAGAACCCAATGAGCAGTTCTTC. The encoded protein is CAISPAGEPNEQFF.

The gene calls are TRBV3-1 and TRBJ2-3; 14 positions agree with TRBD2. Germline CDR1 is LGHDT and CDR2 is YNNKEL (reference sequence). The CDR3 extends over 16 amino acids. V lost 2 bases, J lost 4 bases, and 2 bases stayed unmatched. The CDR3 is CASSQTGLAGADTQYF. Here the CDR3 DNA reads TGTGCCAGCAGCCAAACGGGACTAGCGGGAGCAGATACGCAGTATTTT.

This chain joins TRBV10-3 and TRBJ2-3; D may be TRBD2 (6 bases). The germline V gene has CDR1 ENHRY and CDR2 SYGVKD. The CDR3 totals 14 residues. Trimming left V 5 bases short and J 2 bases short, with 11 bases between. CDR3 bases: TGTGCCATCAGTCTAGCGACTCACACAGATACGCAGTATTTT. It yields the protein CAISLATHTDTQYF.

This clonotype was counted only a few times. J is TRBJ2-7 and V is TRBV14; TRBD2 matches 8 bases. This CDR3 comprises 15 residues. Germline loops: CDR1 SGHDN, CDR2 FVKESK. The V segment lost 6 bases and the J segment 4 bases; nucleotides outside the gene matches: 11. CDR3 in amino acids: CASRITTSGRYEQYF. Here the CDR3 DNA reads TGTGCCAGCAGAATAACCACTAGCGGACGTTACGAGCAGTACTTC.

The CDR3 region has the DNA TGTGCCAGCAGTTACGGTCCCAGGGCTAGAGATGAGCAGTTCTTC. It codes for CASSYGPRARDEQFF. The rearrangement joins TRBV6-2 or TRBV6-3 to TRBJ2-1; the D gene is possibly TRBD1 (5 bases). Trimming shortened V by 2 bases and J by 8 bases, and 16 bases separated the two germline ends. Germline CDR1 reads MNHEY; CDR2 reads SVGEGT. This CDR3 has 15 amino acids.

V and J are TRBV28 and TRBJ1-6; no definite D call. V lost 5 bases and J 9 bases, leaving 11 bases between the germline ends. Germline CDR1 is MDHEN and CDR2 is SYDVKM. CDR3 length: 13 amino acids. CDR3 in amino acids: CASSTPSSSPLHF. For the CDR3, the DNA is TGTGCCAGCAGTACCCCATCCAGTTCACCCCTCCACTTT. Supplemented by reference TRBV28 and TRBJ1-6, the full variable domain reads DVKVTQSSRYLVKRTGEKVFLECVQDMDHENMFWYRQDPGLGLRLIYFSYDVKMKEKGDIPEGYSVSREKKERFSLILESASTNQTSMYLCASSTPSSSPLHFGNGTRLTVT.

This clonotype was picked up many times. At one boundary the junction diverges from the germline segment, which might be a read error. The chain links TRBV5-1 to TRBJ2-7; TRBD2 agrees at 7 bases. Germline CDR1 is SGHRS and CDR2 is YFSETQ. CDR3 length: 12 residues. CDR3 sequence reads: CASSRGVYEQYF. CDR3 bases: TGTGCCAGCAGCCGGGGGGTATACGAGCAGTACTTC.

This clonotype came up once. The chain has TRBV5-1 and TRBJ2-2, with 12 bases identical to TRBD2. Losses at the gene ends were 3 bases for V and 7 bases for J; bases not matched to a gene: 10. CDR3 length: 17 amino acids. Germline values: CDR1 SGHRS, CDR2 YFSETQ. CDR3 protein: CASSSSLAGGPDGELFF. CDR3 nucleotides: TGCGCCAGCAGCTCCTCCCTAGCGGGAGGGCCGGACGGGGAGCTGTTTTTT.

This clonotype was detected only a few times. The V and J genes are TRBV5-1 and TRBJ2-3, with no clear D. Per the germline V gene, CDR1 is SGHRS and CDR2 is YFSETQ. The CDR3 sequence is 14 residues long. The germline V and J ends were trimmed by 4 bases and 4 bases, with 13 bases remaining between them. The CDR3 DNA follows: TGCGCCAGCAGCAAAGTCTGGGCCGCAGATACGCAGTATTTT. Its protein product is CASSKVWAADTQYF.

This clonotype was seen a few times. The chain couples TRBV5-6 to TRBJ1-1, with D possibly being TRBD1 (6 bases). V lost 2 bases and J 1 base, leaving 9 bases between the germline ends. Germline assignment: CDR1 SGHDT and CDR2 YYEEEE. CDR3 length equals 14 residues. The CDR3 protein is CASSFARGNTEAFF. CDR3 DNA sequence: TGTGCCAGCAGCTTCGCCAGGGGGAACACTGAAGCTTTCTTT.

This rearrangement joins TRBV3-1 to TRBJ2-4; D may match TRBD1 or TRBD2 (5 bases each). In germline, CDR1 is LGHDT, CDR2 YNNKEL (reference sequence). V lost 2 bases to trimming and J lost 5 bases, with 13 bases between them. The CDR3 consists of 15 residues. CDR3 sequence (DNA): TGTGCCAGCAGCCAATCCGGGGCGAACCAAAACATTCAGTACTTC. Its protein product is CASSQSGANQNIQYF.

This clonotype was recorded a few times. The V and J genes are TRBV7-2 and TRBJ2-1; 10 nucleotides line up with TRBD2. Germline lookup yields CDR1 SGHTA and CDR2 FQGNSA. The CDR3 contains 15 residues. Trimming at V came to 3 bases and at J to 7 bases, leaving 6 bases not matched to a gene. CDR3 in amino acids: CASSFLLSGRNEQFF. The CDR3 DNA is TGTGCCAGCAGCTTCCTCCTTAGCGGGAGGAATGAGCAGTTCTTC.

This chain joins TRBV5-1 and TRBJ2-7; 7 bases fit TRBD1. The V gene end was trimmed by 4 bases and the J gene end by 7 bases; junction bases not matched to a gene: 17. CDR1 is SGHRS, CDR2 YFSETQ, per germline. CDR3 length equals 16 residues. The CDR3 spells CASSISPGQKEDEQYF. CDR3 sequence (DNA): TGCGCCAGCAGCATATCCCCGGGACAGAAAGAGGATGAGCAGTACTTC.